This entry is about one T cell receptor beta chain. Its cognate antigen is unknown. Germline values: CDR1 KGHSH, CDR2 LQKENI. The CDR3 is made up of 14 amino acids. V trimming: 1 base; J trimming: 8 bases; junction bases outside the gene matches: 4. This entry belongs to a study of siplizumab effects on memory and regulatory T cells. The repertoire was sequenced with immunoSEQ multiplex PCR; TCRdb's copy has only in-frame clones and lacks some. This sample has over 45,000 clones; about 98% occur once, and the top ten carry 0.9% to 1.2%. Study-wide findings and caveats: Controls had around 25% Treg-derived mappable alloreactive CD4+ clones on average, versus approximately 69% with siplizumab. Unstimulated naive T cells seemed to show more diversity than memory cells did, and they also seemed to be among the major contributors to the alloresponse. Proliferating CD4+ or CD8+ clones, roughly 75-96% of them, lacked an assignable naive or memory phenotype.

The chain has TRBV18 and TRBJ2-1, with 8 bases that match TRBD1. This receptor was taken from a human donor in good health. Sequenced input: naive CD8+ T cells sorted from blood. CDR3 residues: CASSPRQGLYEQFF. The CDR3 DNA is TGTGCCAGCTCACCACGACAGGGGCTCTATGAGCAGTTCTTC.